This note documents a single T cell receptor (beta chain) sequence. Which antigen it targets is not known. No much larger clone exists at a distance of one base, and base qualities are not known. TCR beta CDR3 regions were sequenced from DNA using the immunoSEQ hsTCRbeta Kit. The original pipeline was this. The ImmunoSEQ Analyzer was used to analyse the TCR sequencing data. T cell clonality was defined as 1 minus Pielou's evenness, calculated on productive rearrangements. T cell diversity was measured with the inverse Simpson index on productive templates. T cell density was defined as TCR beta template counts normalized to usable DNA, with usable DNA estimated by amplifying and sequencing housekeeping genes. TCR metrics were compared across histologic stages using two-sided Kruskal-Wallis tests. Held by TCRdb, this immuneACCESS table contains in-frame sequences only and omits some clones. Under half of the omission traces to an unresolved V gene where checked; the cause of the rest is unknown. Clonal size and the V and J genes are those of that table, whereas D and trimming came from the DNA. Present in this sample are about 4,800 clones, 86% of which were seen just once. The ten biggest clones cover 8.2% of the sample.

The data were obtained in a study of immune evolution from preneoplasia to lung adenocarcinoma (dated by TCRdb to the early 2020s). Looking at the study overall: No AAH lesions showed HLA loss of heterozygosity, compared with around 7% of AIS, over 12% of MIA and roughly a third of ADC lesions. The sample size depended on which specimens were available, not on a prior power calculation. A total of around 50 patients with pulmonary nodules who underwent surgical resection were included in the overall cohort. The study profiled immune contexture across lung adenocarcinoma precursors and invasive adenocarcinoma using immune gene expression, TCR sequencing and multiplex immunofluorescence. The immune data were integrated with whole exome sequencing and methylation data obtained from the same cohort of nodules. Resected precursor lesions (AAH, AIS, MIA) and invasive adenocarcinomas were each compared against paired morphologically normal lung tissue. TCR sequencing data came from 50 to 55 patients. POLYSOLVER was used to infer class I HLA alleles from exome data, and LOHHLA was used to detect allele-specific HLA loss. According to the study, about 110 samples went through TCR sequencing. The investigation overall reported the following: Normal lung had the highest top T cell clone frequencies, which appeared to decline progressively from AAH through AIS, MIA and invasive adenocarcinoma. The findings rested on association rather than direct causation, and larger cohorts with long-term follow-up and longitudinal biopsies were considered necessary. Because every patient came from Japan and China, how well the results apply to Western populations was uncertain. T cell clonality was highest in KRAS-mutant nodules compared with EGFR-mutant or double wild-type lesions. The highest clonality was observed in normal lung, whereas higher T cell density and diversity but lower clonality appeared to be present in later-stage lesions.

Between about 2013 and 2017, the patients underwent resection in either Japan or China. Two lung cancer pathologists independently confirmed the histologic diagnosis of each case on H&E slides. To enrich premalignant or tumor cells for nucleic acid extraction, macro-dissection was performed after pathologic assessment. DNA was isolated from FFPE tissue using the AllPrep DNA/RNA FFPE Kit. This receptor was taken from a person aged 65 to 85 with lung adenocarcinoma. The sample taken for sequencing was FFPE lung adenocarcinoma in situ tissue. In light of the paper, this sample's cell subset or site label describes: preinvasive adenocarcinoma in situ (AIS).

The CDR3 loop reads CASSQAVGGGRGLSSYNEQFF. The nucleotide sequence is TGTGCCAGCAGCCAAGCGGTCGGGGGCGGGAGGGGACTTAGCTCCTACAATGAGCAGTTCTTC. The rearrangement combines TRBV4-2 with TRBJ2-1; 9 central nucleotides agree with TRBD2. CDR1 and CDR2 (LGHNA, YNFKEQ) derive from the germline V gene. V is trimmed back by 1 base and J by 0 bases, and the junction contains 16 bases that no gene match accounts for. The CDR3, cysteine through phenylalanine, is 21 amino acids long. The kept DNA is CDR3 alone, 63 bases in frame from the first base.